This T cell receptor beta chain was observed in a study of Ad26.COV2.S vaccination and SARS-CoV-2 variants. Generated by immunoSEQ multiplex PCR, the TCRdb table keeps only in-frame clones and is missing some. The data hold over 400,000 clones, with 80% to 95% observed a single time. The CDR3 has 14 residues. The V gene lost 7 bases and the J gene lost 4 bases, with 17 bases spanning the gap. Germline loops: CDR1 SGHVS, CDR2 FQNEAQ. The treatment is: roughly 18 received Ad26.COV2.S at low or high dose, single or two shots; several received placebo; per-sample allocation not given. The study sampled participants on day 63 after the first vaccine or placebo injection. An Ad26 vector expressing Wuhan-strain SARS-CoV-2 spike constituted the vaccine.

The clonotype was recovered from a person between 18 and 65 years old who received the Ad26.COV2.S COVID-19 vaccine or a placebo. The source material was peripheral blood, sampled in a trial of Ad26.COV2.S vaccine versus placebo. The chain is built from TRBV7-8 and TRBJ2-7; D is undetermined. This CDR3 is CASTKEVFSYEQYF. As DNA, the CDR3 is TGTGCCAGCACAAAAGAGGTCTTTTCATACGAGCAGTACTTC. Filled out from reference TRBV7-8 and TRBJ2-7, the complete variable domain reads GAGVSQSPRYKVAKRGQDVALRCDPISGHVSLFWYQQALGQGPEFLTYFQNEAQLDKSGLPSDRFFAERPEGSVSTLKIQRTQQEDSAVYLCASTKEVFSYEQYFGPGTRLTVT.